A selection of T cell receptor beta chains follows, all from one sample in a study of blood T cell repertoires in COVID-19. The data were produced by immunoSEQ multiplex PCR, yet TCRdb's version contains in-frame clones alone and is incomplete. The table has about 170,000 clones, roughly four fifths seen once; the top ten hold approximately 2%. Sequenced sample: peripheral blood. These receptors were obtained from a woman of 80 years or more with acute or convalescent COVID-19. CDR3s include the opening cysteine and the closing phenylalanine or tryptophan. The D gene is left open where the match is weak.

D gene,J gene,V gene,CDR3 DNA,CDR3 protein
NA,TRBJ2-7,TRBV2,TGTGCCAGCAGTATAGCGGTAGACCCCTACGAGCAGTACTTC,CASSIAVDPYEQYF
TRBD1,TRBJ2-6,TRBV6-4,TGTGCCAGCAGTGATTCCCCCGGGACAGGGACCGGGGCCAACGTCCTGACTTTC,CASSDSPGTGTGANVLTF
NA,TRBJ2-7,TRBV2,TGTGCCACCCGGGACACCATCAACTCCTACGAGCAGTACTTC,CATRDTINSYEQYF
NA,TRBJ1-5,TRBV19,TGTGCCAGTAGTATTGTCGTTGGGGGCCATCAGCCCCAGCATTTT,CASSIVVGGHQPQHF
TRBD1,TRBJ2-1,TRBV7-3,TGTGCCAGCAGCCCTACAGGGGGCCTTAGGAATGAGCAGTTCTTC,CASSPTGGLRNEQFF
TRBD1,TRBJ2-7,TRBV4-3,TGCGCCAGCAGCCGGGACAGGGGCTCCTACGAGCAGTACTTC,CASSRDRGSYEQYF
TRBD1,TRBJ2-7,TRBV28,TGTGCCAGCAGTGACATACAGGGGTCTCTAGCCTCCGAGCAGTACTTC,CASSDIQGSLASEQYF
NA,TRBJ1-4,TRBV7-9,TGTGCCAGCAGCTTCAACCCGGCGGGCAGAGCTAATGAAAAACTGTTTTTT,CASSFNPAGRANEKLFF
TRBD1,TRBJ2-7,TRBV6-5,TGTGCCAGCAGAGACAGGGCCCTCTACGAGCAGTACTTC,CASRDRALYEQYF
NA,TRBJ2-1,TRBV2,TGTGCCAGCACGTTTCACAATGAGCAGTTCTTC,CASTFHNEQFF
NA,TRBJ2-5,TRBV9,TGTGCCAGCAGCGCCGCGGGAACGCGGCAAGAGACCCAGTACTTC,CASSAAGTRQETQYF
TRBD2,TRBJ2-7,TRBV29-1,TGCAGCGTTGCGAGCGGGAGCTACGAGCAGTACTTC,CSVASGSYEQYF